This passage covers 4 T cell receptor beta chains from one sample sequenced in a study of blood T cell repertoires in COVID-19. The method was immunoSEQ multiplex PCR; TCRdb's version includes in-frame clones alone and lacks a portion of them. This table holds approximately 670,000 clones, 75% to 90% found once. The sample consisted of peripheral blood. All receptors come from a woman aged 18-30 years with acute or convalescent COVID-19.

This clone has more than one count but fewer than ten. The J gene is TRBJ1-1, the V gene TRBV3-1 (or the pseudogene TRBV3-2); a possible D gene is TRBD1 (6 bases). Trimming took off 2 bases at V and 4 bases at J, with 8 bases between the two ends. Germline CDR1 and CDR2: LGHDT and YNNKEL (reference sequence). The length of the CDR3 is 13 residues. The CDR3: CASSQNRATEAFF. DNA of the CDR3: TGTGCCAGCAGCCAAAACAGGGCCACTGAAGCTTTCTTT.

This chain connects TRBV11-2 to TRBJ1-1; 7 bases line up with TRBD1. The V gene's germline CDR1 is SGHAT and CDR2 FQNNGV. With 4 bases clipped from V and 2 bases from J, the junction kept 4 bases outside the gene matches. The CDR3 is 14 amino acids. The CDR3 DNA reads as TGTGCCAGCAGCTCATACAGGGGAAACACTGAAGCTTTCTTT. Encoded protein: CASSSYRGNTEAFF.

The chain is built from TRBV7-6 and TRBJ1-1; a possible D gene is TRBD1 (5 bases). The CDR3 consists of 13 residues. The germline CDR1 and CDR2 sequences are SGHVS and FNYEAQ. Between the trimmed V and J ends, which lost 4 bases and 6 bases, there was a span of 12 bases. CDR3: CASSSQQASEAFF. Written as DNA, the CDR3 is TGTGCCAGCAGCTCCCAACAGGCGTCTGAAGCTTTCTTT.

This sequence joins TRBV24-1 and TRBJ2-1, with D unresolved. The CDR3 consists of 12 residues. Germline CDR1 KGHDR, CDR2 SFDVKD. V was clipped by 0 bases and J by 15 bases, with 11 bases between them. In DNA form, the CDR3 reads TGTGCCACCAGTGATTTGCGGCAGGCCAGGTTCTTC. It specifies CATSDLRQARFF.